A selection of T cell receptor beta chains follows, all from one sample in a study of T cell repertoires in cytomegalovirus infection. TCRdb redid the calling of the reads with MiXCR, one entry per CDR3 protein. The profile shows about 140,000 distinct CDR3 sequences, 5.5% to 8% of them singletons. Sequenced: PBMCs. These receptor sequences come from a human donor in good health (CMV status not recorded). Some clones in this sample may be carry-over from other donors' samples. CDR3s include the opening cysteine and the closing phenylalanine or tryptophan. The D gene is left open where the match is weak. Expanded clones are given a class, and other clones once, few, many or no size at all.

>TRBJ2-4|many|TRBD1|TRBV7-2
TGTGCCAGCAGCCCCCAGGGACAGGGGAAAAACATTCAGTACTTC
CASSPQGQGKNIQYF
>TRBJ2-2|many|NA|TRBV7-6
TGTGCCAGCAGCTTACAGACTTTGCAGGCAGACGGCGGGGAGCTGTTTTTT
CASSLQTLQADGGELFF
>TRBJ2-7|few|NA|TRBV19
TGTGCCAGTAGTATGGCCTGGGGGGAGCAGTACTTC
CASSMAWGEQYF
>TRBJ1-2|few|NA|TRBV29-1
TGCAGGGGGGGGAGGGCGGGGGACTACACCTTC
CRGGRAGDYTF
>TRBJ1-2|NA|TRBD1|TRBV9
TGTGCCAGCAGCTTCAGGACAGGCGGCTACACCTTC
CASSFRTGGYTF
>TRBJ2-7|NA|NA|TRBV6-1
TGTGCCAGCAGTGTACCAGCACTACCAGGGCGTGGGGAGCAGTACTTC
CASSVPALPGRGEQYF
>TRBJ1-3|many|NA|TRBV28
TGTGCCAGCAGTTCGCTACAGGGACCTGGAAACACCATATATTTT
CASSSLQGPGNTIYF
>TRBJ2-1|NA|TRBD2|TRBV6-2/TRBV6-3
TGTGCCAGCAGTTACTTGGGACTAGCGGCGTACGAGCAGTTCTTC
CASSYLGLAAYEQFF
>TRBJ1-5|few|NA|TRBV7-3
TGTGCCAGCAGCTTAAATGAGGGTCAGCCCCAGCATTTT
CASSLNEGQPQHF
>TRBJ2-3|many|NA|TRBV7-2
TGTGCCAGCAGCTTAAGTCCCAGCACAGATACGCAGTATTTT
CASSLSPSTDTQYF
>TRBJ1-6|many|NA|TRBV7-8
TGTGCCAGCAGCTTAATTTCAGTTTATCCCAATTCACCCCTCCACTTT
CASSLISVYPNSPLHF